This TCR beta chain was captured in a study of response to subunit inactivated influenza vaccine. This clonotype was seen many times. Looked up from germline, CDR1 is MNHNS and CDR2 is SASEGT. This CDR3 comprises 14 residues. The V end lost 5 bases, the J end lost 5 bases, and 13 bases lay between the germline ends. Using its own MiXCR run on the RT-PCR reads, TCRdb lists one record per CDR3 protein. This sample yields 500,000 or so distinct CDR3 sequences, of which approximately 15% are seen a single time; approximately 3% belongs to the top ten. Sequenced here: CD4+ T cells sorted from PBMCs, sampled around 2 years after vaccination. The chain has TRBV6-1 and TRBJ2-1, with D unresolved. The sequence derives from a man between 50 and 75 years old who received an inactivated influenza vaccine. CDR3 loop: CASSTARWDNEQFF. The CDR3 nucleotides are TGTGCCAGCAGTACAGCCAGGTGGGACAATGAGCAGTTCTTC.